Here is one T cell receptor (beta chain) with its context. TCRdb's copy holds only in-frame clones and misses some; the assay was immunoSEQ multiplex PCR. The sample holds about 92,000 clones; approximately 78% are singletons and the top ten take around 10%. The record originates from a study of control samples from healthy donors and cancer patients. The CDR3 extends over 17 amino acids. The TCR originated in a woman between 55 and 75 years old in good health. This rearrangement joins TRBV1 to TRBJ2-3; no DNA check was done on the table's D call, TRBD2. TRBV1 corresponds to a pseudogene. Sequencing input: blood. In DNA form, the CDR3 reads TGCACCAGCAAAACGCCGGGACTAGCGGGGTTCACAGATACGCAGTATTTT. Protein sequence: CTSKTPGLAGFTDTQYF.